The 12 T cell receptor beta chains listed next were all sequenced from one sample in a study of blood T cells in healthy people across ages. A second PCR, run for roughly 7 to 12 cycles, used a sample-barcoded 5' primer plus a J-beta primer mix. TCRdb called the 5' RACE reads again in MiXCR, with one record for every CDR3 protein. The table lists fewer than 1 million distinct CDR3 sequences, approximately 44% of them singletons. Specimen: blood. These receptors were collected from a man in his fifties or sixties in good health.

This clonotype was seen a handful of times. The chain is built from TRBV4-3 and TRBJ2-3; TRBD1 might be the D (6 bases). V was trimmed by 0 bases and J by 4 bases, leaving 14 bases between them. CDR3 length: 16 amino acids. CDR1 LGHNA and CDR2 YSLEER come from the germline V gene. The CDR3 loop reads CASSQEGHRGADTQYF. For the CDR3, the DNA is TGCGCCAGCAGCCAAGAGGGACACCGAGGGGCAGATACGCAGTATTTT.

As regards this clonotype: Germline is not matched at one junction end, which may reflect a read error. The chain links TRBV20-1 to TRBJ2-3; TRBD1 matches 10 bases. The CDR3 is 14 residues long. The germline gives CDR1 DFQATT, CDR2 SNEGSKA (reference sequence). The CDR3 nucleotides read TGCAGTGCGCAACCGGGACAGGGGACAGAAACGCAGTATTTT. Amino acids: CSAQPGQGTETQYF.

CDR3: CAISDPASPYGYTF. The CDR3, as DNA: TGTGCCATCAGTGATCCGGCCAGCCCCTATGGCTACACCTTC. This sequence joins TRBV10-3 and TRBJ1-2, with D uncertain. The CDR3 totals 14 residues. V lost 3 bases, J lost 4 bases, and 12 bases lay in between. CDR1 and CDR2 (germline): ENHRY, SYGVKD.

This chain connects TRBV3-1 to TRBJ2-3; 9 positions agree with TRBD2. The CDR3 is made up of 17 amino acids. Germline lookup yields CDR1 LGHDT and CDR2 YNNKEL (reference sequence). V dropped 4 bases and J dropped 4; count of bases not matched to a gene: 12. The DNA of the CDR3 is TGTGCCAGCAGCCCAAACATTCTAGCGGGGAACGCAGATACGCAGTATTTT. Translated: CASSPNILAGNADTQYF.

With regard to this clonotype: The junction differs from germline at one of its ends, possibly a read error. This chain links TRBV29-1 with TRBJ1-2; tentatively, D is TRBD1 (6 bases). The CDR3 spans 12 residues. Germline assignment: CDR1 SQVTM and CDR2 ANQGSEA. Here the CDR3 reads CSVAGQNYGYTF. CDR3 sequence (DNA): TGCAGCGTGGCAGGACAGAACTATGGCTATACCTTC.

CDR3 in DNA: TGTGCCAGCAGGTGGACTAGTAAGACGCAGTATTTT. This translates into CASRWTSKTQYF. This chain links TRBV6-2 or TRBV6-3 with TRBJ2-3, with TRBD2 matching 7 bases. This CDR3 is 12 amino acids long. Germline V CDR1 and CDR2: MNHEY, SVGEGT. Trimming cost V 6 bases and J 9 bases; bases outside gene matches: 6.

This clonotype was observed a few times. This chain connects TRBV6-5 to TRBJ2-5; 14 bases fit TRBD2. Trimming removed 4 bases from V and 1 base from J; junction bases left unmatched: 14. CDR1 and CDR2 (germline): MNHEY, SVGAGI. The CDR3 is 20 amino acids. The CDR3 loop is CASSFRLAGGLTPSQETQYF. The CDR3 DNA is TGTGCCAGCAGTTTTCGACTAGCGGGGGGGCTCACACCATCCCAAGAGACCCAGTACTTC.

The CDR3 region has the DNA TGTGCCAGCAGCCTTAGGGGTGGGAAAACTAATGAAAAACTGTTTTTT. It translates to CASSLRGGKTNEKLFF. The chain links TRBV7-9 to TRBJ1-4, with a weak D call TRBD1 (5 bases). The CDR3 is 16 amino acids. Trimming stripped 5 bases from V and 1 base from J, with 14 bases between. Germline V gene data show CDR1 as SEHNR and CDR2 as FQNEAQ (reference sequence).

The sample holds a few counts of this clonotype. V usage is TRBV20-1 and J usage is TRBJ2-7; the match to TRBD1 covers 7 bases. The CDR3 is made up of 13 amino acids. J lost 3 bases, V lost 6 bases, and 8 bases had no gene match. Germline lookup yields CDR1 DFQATT and CDR2 SNEGSKA (reference sequence). This chain's CDR3 is CSATRDSRYEQYF. The CDR3, as DNA: TGCAGTGCCACCCGGGACAGCCGCTACGAGCAGTACTTC.

There are a few counts of this clonotype. The rearrangement uses TRBV7-2 and TRBJ1-2; D not resolved. Germline assignment: CDR1 SGHTA and CDR2 FQGNSA. The CDR3 extends over 15 amino acids. Between the trimmed V and J ends, which lost 5 bases and 4 bases, there was a span of 17 bases. The CDR3 loop is CASSRRPGEGYGYTF. DNA for the CDR3: TGTGCCAGCAGCCGAAGGCCGGGCGAAGGCTATGGCTACACCTTC.

The V gene is TRBV12-3 or TRBV12-4, the J gene TRBJ2-2, with D uncertain. The V end lost 6 bases, the J end lost 2 bases, and 7 bases lay between the germline ends. The CDR3 sequence is 13 residues long. The CDR3 sequence is CASSQTNTGELFF. CDR3 nucleotides: TGTGCCAGCAGCCAAACTAACACCGGGGAGCTGTTTTTT.

This sequence joins TRBV14 and TRBJ1-1; TRBD1 is a possible D gene (5 bases). V was clipped by 5 bases and J by 0 bases, with 13 bases between them. Germline-derived CDR1 and CDR2 are SGHDN and FVKESK. The CDR3 is 15 amino acids. The CDR3 here is CASSWGDGLNTEAFF. CDR3 nucleotides: TGTGCCAGCAGCTGGGGGGACGGGCTGAACACTGAAGCTTTCTTT.